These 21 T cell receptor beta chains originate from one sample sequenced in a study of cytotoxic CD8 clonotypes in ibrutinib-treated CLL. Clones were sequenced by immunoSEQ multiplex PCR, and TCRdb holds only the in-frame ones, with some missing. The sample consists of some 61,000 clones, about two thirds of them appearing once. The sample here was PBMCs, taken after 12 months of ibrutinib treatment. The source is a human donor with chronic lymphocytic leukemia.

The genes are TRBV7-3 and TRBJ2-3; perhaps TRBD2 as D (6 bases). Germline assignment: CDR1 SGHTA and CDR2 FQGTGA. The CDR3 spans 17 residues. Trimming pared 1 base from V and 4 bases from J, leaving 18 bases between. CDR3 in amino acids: CASSLNPTAGEADTQYF. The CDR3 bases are TGTGCCAGCAGCTTAAACCCCACGGCTGGGGAGGCAGATACGCAGTATTTT. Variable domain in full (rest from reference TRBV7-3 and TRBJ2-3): GAGVSQTPSNKVTEKGKYVELRCDPISGHTALYWYRQSLGQGPEFLIYFQGTGAADDSGLPNDRFFAVRPEGSVSTLKIQRTERGDSAVYLCASSLNPTAGEADTQYFGPGTRLTVL.

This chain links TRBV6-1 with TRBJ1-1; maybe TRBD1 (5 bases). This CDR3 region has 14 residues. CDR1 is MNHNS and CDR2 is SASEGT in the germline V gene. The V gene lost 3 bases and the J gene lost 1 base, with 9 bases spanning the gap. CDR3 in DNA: TGTGCCAGCAGTGATTGGGGGAAGAACACTGAAGCTTTCTTT. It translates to CASSDWGKNTEAFF.

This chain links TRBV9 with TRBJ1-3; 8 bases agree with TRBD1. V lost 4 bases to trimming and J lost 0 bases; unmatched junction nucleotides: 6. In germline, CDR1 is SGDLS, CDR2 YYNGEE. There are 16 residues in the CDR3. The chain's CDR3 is CASSTGTGLSGNTIYF. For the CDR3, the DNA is TGTGCCAGCAGCACCGGGACAGGCCTCTCTGGAAACACCATATATTTT.

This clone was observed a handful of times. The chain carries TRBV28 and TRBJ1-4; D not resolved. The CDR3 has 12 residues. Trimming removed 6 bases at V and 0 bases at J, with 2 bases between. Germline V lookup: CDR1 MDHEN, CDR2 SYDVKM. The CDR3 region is CASRTTNEKLFF. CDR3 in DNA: TGTGCCAGCAGAACAACTAATGAAAAACTGTTTTTT.

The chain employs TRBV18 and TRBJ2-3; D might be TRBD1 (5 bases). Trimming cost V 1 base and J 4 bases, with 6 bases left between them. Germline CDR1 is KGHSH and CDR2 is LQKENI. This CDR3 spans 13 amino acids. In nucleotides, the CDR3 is TGTGCCAGCTCACCACTGGGGCCAGATACGCAGTATTTT. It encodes CASSPLGPDTQYF.

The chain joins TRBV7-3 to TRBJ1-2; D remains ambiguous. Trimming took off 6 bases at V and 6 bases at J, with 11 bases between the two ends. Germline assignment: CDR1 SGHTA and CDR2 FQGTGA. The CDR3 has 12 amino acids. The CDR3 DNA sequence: TGTGCCAGCAGTCCATCTTTGGATGGCTACACCTTC. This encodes CASSPSLDGYTF.

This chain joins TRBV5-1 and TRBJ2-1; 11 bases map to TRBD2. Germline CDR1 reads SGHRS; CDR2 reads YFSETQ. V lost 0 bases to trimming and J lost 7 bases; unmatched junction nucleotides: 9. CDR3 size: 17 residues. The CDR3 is CASSLVTGTSGTNEQFF. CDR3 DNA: TGCGCCAGCAGCTTGGTTACCGGGACTAGCGGAACGAATGAGCAGTTCTTC. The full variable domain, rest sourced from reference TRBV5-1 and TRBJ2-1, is KAGVTQTPRYLIKTRGQQVTLSCSPISGHRSVSWYQQTPGQGLQFLFEYFSETQRNKGNFPGRFSGRQFSNSRSEMNVSTLELGDSALYLCASSLVTGTSGTNEQFFGPGTRLTVL.

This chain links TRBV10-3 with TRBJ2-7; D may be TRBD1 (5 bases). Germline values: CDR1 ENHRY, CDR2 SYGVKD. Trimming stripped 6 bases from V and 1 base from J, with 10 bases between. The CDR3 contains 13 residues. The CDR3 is CAISRDSSYEQYF. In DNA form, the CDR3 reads TGTGCCATCAGCCGCGACAGTTCCTACGAGCAGTACTTC.

The CDR3 sequence: CASSLDGEETASYGYTF. CDR3 nucleotide sequence: TGTGCCAGCAGCTTAGACGGCGAGGAAACAGCATCGTATGGCTACACCTTC. The chain recombines TRBV7-2 with TRBJ1-2; D is unresolved. The V end was cut by 1 base, the J end by 5 bases, with 20 bases between. The CDR3 totals 17 residues. Germline V gene sequence: CDR1 SGHTA, CDR2 FQGNSA.

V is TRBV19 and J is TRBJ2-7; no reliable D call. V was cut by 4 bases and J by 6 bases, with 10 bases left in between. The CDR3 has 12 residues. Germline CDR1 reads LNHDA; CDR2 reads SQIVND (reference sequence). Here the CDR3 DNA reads TGTGCCAGTAGTAAGGTTGACCTCGAGCAGTACTTC. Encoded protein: CASSKVDLEQYF.

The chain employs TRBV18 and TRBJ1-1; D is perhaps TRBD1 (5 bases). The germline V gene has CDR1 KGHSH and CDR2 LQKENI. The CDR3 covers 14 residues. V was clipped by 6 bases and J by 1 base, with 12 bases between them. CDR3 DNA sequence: TGTGCCAGCTCGCCGATCCAGGGGAACACTGAAGCTTTCTTT. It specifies CASSPIQGNTEAFF.

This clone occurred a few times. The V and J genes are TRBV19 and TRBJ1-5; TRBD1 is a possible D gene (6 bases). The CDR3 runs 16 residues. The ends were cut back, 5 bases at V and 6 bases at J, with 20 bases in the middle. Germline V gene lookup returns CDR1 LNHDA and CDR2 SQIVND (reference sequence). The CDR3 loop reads CASSLGLRGAGQPQHF. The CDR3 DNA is TGTGCCAGTAGTCTAGGCCTTCGGGGGGCCGGTCAGCCCCAGCATTTT. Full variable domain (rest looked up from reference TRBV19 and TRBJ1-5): DGGITQSPKYLFRKEGQNVTLSCEQNLNHDAMYWYRQDPGQGLRLIYYSQIVNDFQKGDIAEGYSVSREKKESFPLTVTSAQKNPTAFYLCASSLGLRGAGQPQHFGDGTRLSIL.

The CDR3 DNA is TGCGCCAGCAGCCCAGGGGAGGGAAGCTCTGGAAACACCATATATTTT. Protein sequence: CASSPGEGSSGNTIYF. The V gene is TRBV5-1, the J gene TRBJ1-3; TRBD1 might be the D (6 bases). CDR3 length equals 16 residues. CDR1 is SGHRS, CDR2 YFSETQ, per germline. V shed 4 bases and J shed 0 bases, with 14 bases lying between them.

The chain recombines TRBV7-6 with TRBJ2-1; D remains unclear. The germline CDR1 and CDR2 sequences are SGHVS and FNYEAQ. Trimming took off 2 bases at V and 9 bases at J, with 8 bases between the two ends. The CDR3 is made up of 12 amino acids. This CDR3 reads CASSLSLSEQFF. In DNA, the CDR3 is TGTGCCAGCAGCTTATCTTTGAGTGAGCAGTTCTTC.

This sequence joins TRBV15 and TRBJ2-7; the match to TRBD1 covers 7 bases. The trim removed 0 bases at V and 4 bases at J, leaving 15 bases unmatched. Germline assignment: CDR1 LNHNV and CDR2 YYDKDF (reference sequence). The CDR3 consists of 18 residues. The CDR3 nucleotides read TGTGCCACCAGCAGAGATGTTTTACCGGGACAGAGAACTTACGAGCAGTACTTC. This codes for CATSRDVLPGQRTYEQYF.

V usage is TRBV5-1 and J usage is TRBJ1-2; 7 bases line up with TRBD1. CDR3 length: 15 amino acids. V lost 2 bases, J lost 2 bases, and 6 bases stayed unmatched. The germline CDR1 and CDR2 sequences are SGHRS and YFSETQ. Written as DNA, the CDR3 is TGCGCCAGCAGCTTAAGAACAGGGGCCAACTATGGCTACACCTTC. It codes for CASSLRTGANYGYTF.

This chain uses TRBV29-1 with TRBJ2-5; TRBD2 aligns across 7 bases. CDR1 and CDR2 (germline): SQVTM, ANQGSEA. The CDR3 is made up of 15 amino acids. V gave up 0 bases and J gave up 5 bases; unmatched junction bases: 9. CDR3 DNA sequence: TGCAGCGTTGAAGAGGGGTCTAGCGGTGGGGAGACCCAGTACTTC. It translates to CSVEEGSSGGETQYF.

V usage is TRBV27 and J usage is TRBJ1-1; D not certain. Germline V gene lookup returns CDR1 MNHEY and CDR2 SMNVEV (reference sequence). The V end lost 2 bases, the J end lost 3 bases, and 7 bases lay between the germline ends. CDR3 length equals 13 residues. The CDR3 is CASSLIQDTEAFF. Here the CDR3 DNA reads TGTGCCAGCAGTTTAATCCAGGACACTGAAGCTTTCTTT.

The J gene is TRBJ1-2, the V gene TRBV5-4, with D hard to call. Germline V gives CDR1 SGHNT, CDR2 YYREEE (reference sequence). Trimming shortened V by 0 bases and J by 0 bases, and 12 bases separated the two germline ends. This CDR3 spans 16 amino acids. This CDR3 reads CASSLGSLLANYGYTF. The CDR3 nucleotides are TGTGCCAGCAGCTTGGGGAGTCTGCTAGCTAACTATGGCTACACCTTC.

Here the CDR3 reads CASSQGWGREQFF. The CDR3 DNA is TGCGCCAGCAGCCAAGGCTGGGGGCGTGAGCAGTTCTTC. The gene calls are TRBV4-3 and TRBJ2-1; weak D call: TRBD1 (6 bases). V dropped 1 base and J dropped 9 bases, with 10 bases sitting between them. Germline values: CDR1 LGHNA, CDR2 YSLEER. The CDR3 has 13 residues.

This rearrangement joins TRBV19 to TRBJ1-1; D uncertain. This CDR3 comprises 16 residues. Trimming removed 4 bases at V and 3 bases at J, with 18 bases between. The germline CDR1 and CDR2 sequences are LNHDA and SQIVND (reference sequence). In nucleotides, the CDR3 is TGTGCCAGTAGTACTCTCGGACGTCTTTCGGACACTGAAGCTTTCTTT. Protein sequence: CASSTLGRLSDTEAFF.